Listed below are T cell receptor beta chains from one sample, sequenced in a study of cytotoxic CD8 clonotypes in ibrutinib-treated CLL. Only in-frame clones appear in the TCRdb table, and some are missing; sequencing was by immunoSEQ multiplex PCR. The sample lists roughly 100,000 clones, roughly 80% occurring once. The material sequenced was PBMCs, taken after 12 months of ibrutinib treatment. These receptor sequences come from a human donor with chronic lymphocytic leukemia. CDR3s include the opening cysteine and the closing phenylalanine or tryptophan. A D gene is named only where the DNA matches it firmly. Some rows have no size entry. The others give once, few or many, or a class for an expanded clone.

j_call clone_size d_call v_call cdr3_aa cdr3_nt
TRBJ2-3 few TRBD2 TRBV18 CASSPGRERSDTQYF TGTGCCAGCTCCCCTGGGAGGGAAAGGTCAGATACGCAGTATTTT
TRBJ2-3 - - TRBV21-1 CASSNKGGGADTQYF TGTGCCAGCAGCAACAAGGGCGGGGGAGCAGATACGCAGTATTTT
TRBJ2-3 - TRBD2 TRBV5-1 CASSPGLAGDTQYF TGCGCCAGCAGCCCGGGACTAGCGGGGGATACGCAGTATTTT
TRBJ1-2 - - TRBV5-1 CASSLGIPILRGETYGYTF TGCGCCAGCAGCTTGGGTATCCCTATTCTGAGGGGAGAAACCTATGGCTACACCTTC
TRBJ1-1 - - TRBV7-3 CASRDNLNTEAFF TGTGCCAGCCGGGACAACTTGAACACTGAAGCTTTCTTT
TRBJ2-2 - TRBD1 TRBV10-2 CASCRDRNTGELFF TGCGCCAGCTGCCGGGACAGGAACACCGGGGAGCTGTTTTTT
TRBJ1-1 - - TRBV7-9 CASSLQQGDTEAFF TGTGCCAGCAGCTTGCAGCAAGGGGACACTGAAGCTTTCTTT
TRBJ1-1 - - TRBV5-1 CASSFGGDTEAFF TGCGCCAGCAGCTTCGGCGGGGACACTGAAGCTTTCTTT
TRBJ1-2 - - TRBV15 CATSRDRASYGYTF TGTGCCACCAGCAGAGATCGGGCCAGTTATGGCTACACCTTC
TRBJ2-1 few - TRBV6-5 CAPPDEQFF TGTGCCCCGCCGGATGAGCAGTTCTTC
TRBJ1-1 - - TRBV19 CASSNPQRGGKAFF TGTGCCAGTAGTAACCCCCAAAGGGGCGGTAAAGCTTTCTTT
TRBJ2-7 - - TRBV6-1 CASVKGGSGYEQYF TGTGCCAGCGTTAAAGGGGGATCGGGCTACGAGCAGTACTTC
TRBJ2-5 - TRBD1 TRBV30 CAWSPNRGRRETQYF TGTGCCTGGAGCCCGAACAGGGGGCGCAGGGAGACCCAGTACTTC
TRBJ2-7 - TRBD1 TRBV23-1 CASSQSLQRPDRDSYEQYF TGCGCCAGCAGTCAATCCCTCCAGCGGCCAGACAGGGATTCCTACGAGCAGTACTTC
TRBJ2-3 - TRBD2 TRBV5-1 CASSSPVAGGSHPSDTQYF TGCGCCAGCAGCTCCCCAGTCGCGGGGGGCTCCCACCCCTCAGATACGCAGTATTTT
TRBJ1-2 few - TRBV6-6 CASTPIQIGRGYTF TGTGCCAGCACCCCGATACAGATCGGAAGGGGCTACACCTTC
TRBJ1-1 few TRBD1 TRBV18 CASSPMGQGYTEAFF TGTGCCAGCTCACCAATGGGACAGGGGTACACTGAAGCTTTCTTT
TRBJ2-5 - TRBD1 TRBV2 CASSEWGQGATQYF TGTGCCAGCAGTGAGTGGGGACAGGGGGCTACCCAGTACTTC
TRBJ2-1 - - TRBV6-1 CASSTTIEQFF TGTGCCAGCAGCACCACAATCGAGCAGTTCTTC
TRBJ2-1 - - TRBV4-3 CASSHTSPHEQFF TGCGCCAGCAGCCATACTAGCCCCCATGAGCAGTTCTTC
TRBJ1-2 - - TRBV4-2 CASSQGWVRGGYGYTF TGTGCCAGCAGCCAAGGCTGGGTTCGGGGCGGCTATGGCTACACCTTC
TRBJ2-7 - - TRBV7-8 CASRSGPVLYEQYF TGTGCCAGCAGGTCCGGGCCAGTACTCTACGAGCAGTACTTC
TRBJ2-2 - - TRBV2 CASIEDAGSGELFF TGTGCCAGCATTGAAGACGCGGGCTCCGGGGAGCTGTTTTTT
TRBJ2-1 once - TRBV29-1 CSVEQGGNEQFF TGCAGCGTTGAACAGGGCGGGAATGAGCAGTTCTTC
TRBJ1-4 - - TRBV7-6 CASSLGGKNEKLFF TGTGCCAGCAGCTTAGGCGGGAAGAATGAAAAACTGTTTTTT
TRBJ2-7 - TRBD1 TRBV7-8 CASSIRDRAIEQYF TGTGCCAGCAGCATCCGGGACAGGGCAATTGAGCAGTACTTC
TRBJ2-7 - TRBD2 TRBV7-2 CASSPSGGGSYEQYF TGTGCCAGCAGCCCTAGCGGGGGGGGCTCCTACGAGCAGTACTTC
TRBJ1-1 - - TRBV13 CASSLFGGNTEAFF TGTGCCAGCAGCTTATTTGGGGGTAACACTGAAGCTTTCTTT
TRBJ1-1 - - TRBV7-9 CASSPRGRVAFF TGTGCCAGCAGCCCCCGAGGGAGGGTAGCTTTCTTT
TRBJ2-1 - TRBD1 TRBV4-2 CASSPTPDRANEQFF TGTGCCAGCAGCCCAACACCGGACAGGGCCAATGAGCAGTTCTTC
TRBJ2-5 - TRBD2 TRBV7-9 CASSLSAGEGTQYF TGTGCCAGCAGCTTATCCGCCGGGGAGGGGACCCAGTACTTC
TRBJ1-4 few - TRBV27 CASGERASPGEKLFF TGTGCCAGCGGGGAACGGGCCTCACCGGGGGAAAAACTGTTTTTT
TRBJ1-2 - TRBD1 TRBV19 CASSIGDRETF TGTGCCAGTAGTATTGGAGACAGGGAAACCTTC
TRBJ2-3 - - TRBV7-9 CASSRSSAGRTDTQYF TGTGCCAGCAGCCGCAGTAGCGCAGGCCGCACAGATACGCAGTATTTT
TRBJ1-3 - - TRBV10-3 CAISVDRIGNTIYF TGTGCCATCAGTGTCGACAGAATTGGAAACACCATATATTTT
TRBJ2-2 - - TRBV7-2 CASSLGHLTGELFF TGTGCCAGCAGCTTAGGACACCTGACCGGGGAGCTGTTTTTT
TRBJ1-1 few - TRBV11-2 CASSFLQGRGEAFF TGTGCCAGCAGCTTCTTACAGGGTAGAGGTGAAGCTTTCTTT
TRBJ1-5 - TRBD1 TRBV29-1 CSVRQGAREPQHF TGCAGCGTTCGACAGGGCGCCCGGGAACCCCAGCATTTT
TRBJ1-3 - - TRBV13 CASSLIGPSGNTIYF TGTGCCAGCAGCCTAATAGGCCCCTCTGGAAACACCATATATTTT
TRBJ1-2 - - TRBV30 CAWRLRDTNSYGYTF TGTGCCTGGAGACTCCGGGACACCAACTCCTATGGCTACACCTTC
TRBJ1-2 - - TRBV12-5 CASGVGEGSYTF TGCGCTAGTGGGGTTGGGGAGGGAAGCTACACCTTC
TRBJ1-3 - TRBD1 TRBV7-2 CASSRTGSGNTIYF TGTGCCAGCAGCCGGACAGGCTCTGGAAACACCATATATTTT
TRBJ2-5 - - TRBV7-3 CASSLTPGRETQYF TGTGCCAGCAGCTTAACCCCAGGGAGAGAGACCCAGTACTTC
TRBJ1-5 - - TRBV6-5 CASNPDGQPQHF TGTGCCAGCAACCCCGATGGGCAGCCCCAGCATTTT
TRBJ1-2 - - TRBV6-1 CASSEVGVNYGYTF TGTGCCAGCAGTGAAGTCGGGGTTAACTATGGCTACACCTTC
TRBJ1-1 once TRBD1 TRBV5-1 CASSFRGSSDTEAFF TGCGCCAGCAGCTTCAGGGGGTCGAGCGACACTGAAGCTTTCTTT
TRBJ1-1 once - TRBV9 CASSSLPGGQTEAFF TGTGCCAGCAGCTCGCTTCCAGGCGGGCAGACAGAAGCTTTCTTT
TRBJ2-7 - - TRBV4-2 CASSQGAPEYEQYF TGTGCCAGCAGCCAAGGGGCCCCAGAATACGAGCAGTACTTC
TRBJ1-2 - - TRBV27 CASSLRPNYGYTF TGTGCCAGCAGTTTGAGGCCTAACTATGGCTACACCTTC
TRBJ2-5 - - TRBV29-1 CSVGQQETQYF TGCAGCGTTGGACAGCAAGAGACCCAGTACTTC
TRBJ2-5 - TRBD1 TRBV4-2 CASSKGQGSTETQYF TGTGCCAGCAGCAAAGGACAGGGGAGTACGGAGACCCAGTACTTC
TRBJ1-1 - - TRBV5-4 CASSLGGAGTEAFF TGTGCCAGCAGCTTGGGGGGGGCTGGCACTGAAGCTTTCTTT
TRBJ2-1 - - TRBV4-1 CASRSGYRQFF TGCGCCAGCAGGTCAGGGTATCGACAGTTCTTC
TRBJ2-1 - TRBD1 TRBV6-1 CASSEGGGLNEQFF TGTGCCAGCAGCGAAGGGGGCGGCTTGAATGAGCAGTTCTTC
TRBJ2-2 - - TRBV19 CASGRTGELFF TGTGCCAGTGGGCGCACCGGGGAGCTGTTTTTT